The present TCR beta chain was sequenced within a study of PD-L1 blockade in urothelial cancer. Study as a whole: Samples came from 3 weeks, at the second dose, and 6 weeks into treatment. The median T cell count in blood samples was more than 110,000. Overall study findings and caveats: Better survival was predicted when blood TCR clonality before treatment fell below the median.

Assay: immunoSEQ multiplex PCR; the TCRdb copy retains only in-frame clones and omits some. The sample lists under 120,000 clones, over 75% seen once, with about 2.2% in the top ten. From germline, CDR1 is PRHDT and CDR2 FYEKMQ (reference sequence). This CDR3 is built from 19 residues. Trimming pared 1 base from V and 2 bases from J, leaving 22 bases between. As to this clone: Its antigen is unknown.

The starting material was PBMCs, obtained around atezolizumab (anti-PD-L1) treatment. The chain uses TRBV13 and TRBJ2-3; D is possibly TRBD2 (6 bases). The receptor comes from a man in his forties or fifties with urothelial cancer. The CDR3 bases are TGTGCCAGCAGCTTAGCCTGGGACCATTCTCCGGGACTCACAGATACGCAGTATTTT. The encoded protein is CASSLAWDHSPGLTDTQYF.